The clone carrying this T cell receptor beta chain was counted between two and nine times. The antigen remains unidentified. In the PCR, 60 Vbeta and 13 Jbeta primers were used. Libraries were prepared by immunoSEQ multiplex PCR; TCRdb keeps only in-frame clonotypes and omits some of them. The sample contains roughly 120,000 clones, 70% to 80% of which appear only once. The data were obtained in a study of cytomegalovirus exposure and HLA in healthy donors. Germline values: CDR1 SGHNT, CDR2 YYREEE (reference sequence). The CDR3 sequence is 13 residues long. V shed 2 bases, J shed 7 bases, and the junction held 4 bases outside the gene matches. Broader study findings: DRB1 showed the most TCR associations and HLA-C the fewest in a later analysis, as rates varied by HLA locus.

The gene calls are TRBV5-4 and TRBJ2-7; TRBD1 matches at 9 bases. The clonotype was recovered from a woman aged 18 to 35 in good health and CMV-seronegative. Sequences were obtained from PBMCs. CDR3 loop: CASSLQGAREQYF. The CDR3 DNA sequence: TGTGCCAGCAGCTTACAGGGGGCTCGGGAGCAGTACTTC.